The 25 T cell receptor beta chains below all came from one sample that was sequenced in a study of blood T cell repertoires in COVID-19. Sequencing was performed with immunoSEQ multiplex PCR; in TCRdb, only in-frame clones are kept and a portion is missing. Here the sample spans 91,000 or so clones, more than 70% being singletons. The sequenced sample was peripheral blood. Source of these receptors: an older woman in a cohort sampled during active or convalescent COVID-19.

The CDR3, as DNA: TGCGCCAGCAGCTACCGCCAGTCCTACGAGCAGTACTTC. Protein product: CASSYRQSYEQYF. The V call is TRBV5-1, the J call TRBJ2-7; D is unclear. The germline CDR1 and CDR2 sequences are SGHRS and YFSETQ. The CDR3 totals 13 residues. V lost 3 bases and J lost 1, with 8 bases in between.

The rearrangement uses TRBV5-1 and TRBJ2-1; TRBD2 matches at 10 bases. Germline V gives CDR1 SGHRS, CDR2 YFSETQ. This CDR3 region has 15 residues. V lost 3 bases, J lost 10 bases, and 10 bases stayed unmatched. The CDR3 loop reads CASSSGTSVPREQFF. In DNA, the CDR3 is TGCGCCAGCAGCTCCGGGACTAGCGTACCTCGGGAGCAGTTCTTC.

This clone appeared once. The J gene is TRBJ1-2, the V gene TRBV11-2, with D uncertain. The CDR3 covers 13 residues. Looked up from germline, CDR1 is SGHAT and CDR2 is FQNNGV. V lost 0 bases and J 4 bases, leaving 6 bases between the germline ends. The DNA of the CDR3 is TGTGCCAGCAGCTTAGAGGAGGGCTATGGCTACACCTTC. This encodes CASSLEEGYGYTF.

V is TRBV19 and J is TRBJ2-7; 7 positions match TRBD1. The V gene end was trimmed by 1 base and the J gene end by 4 bases; junction bases not matched to a gene: 10. Germline lookup yields CDR1 LNHDA and CDR2 SQIVND (reference sequence). The CDR3 has 16 residues. In DNA, the CDR3 is TGTGCCAGTAGTATAGGGGACAGCTCCCTGGGGTACGAGCAGTACTTC. Translation gives CASSIGDSSLGYEQYF.

This clone occurred once. The chain uses TRBV12-3 or TRBV12-4 and TRBJ1-3; no reliable D call. This CDR3 comprises 13 residues. With 4 bases removed from V and 4 bases from J, the gap between germline ends came to 8 bases. DNA of the CDR3: TGTGCCAGCAGTTCCACCGGGGGAAACACCATATATTTT. Protein product: CASSSTGGNTIYF.

V usage is TRBV5-8 and J usage is TRBJ1-6; no firm D call. From germline, CDR1 is SGHTS and CDR2 YDEGEE. CDR3 length: 12 amino acids. V dropped 4 bases and J dropped 8 bases, with 7 bases sitting between them. The CDR3 reads CASSPQDSPLHF. The CDR3 DNA reads as TGTGCCAGCAGCCCCCAGGATTCACCCCTCCACTTT.

The chain combines TRBV3-1 (or the pseudogene TRBV3-2) with TRBJ1-3, with a weak D call TRBD1 (5 bases). V lost 3 bases and J lost 2, with 11 bases in between. CDR1 is LGHDT, CDR2 YNNKEL, per germline (reference sequence). The CDR3 is 15 amino acids. The CDR3 protein is CASSQGRGPGNTIYF. The CDR3 DNA is TGTGCCAGCAGCCAGGGGAGGGGACCTGGAAACACCATATATTTT.

This clone has more than one count but fewer than ten. The chain has TRBV6-6 and TRBJ2-5; TRBD1 might be the D (6 bases). V was clipped by 2 bases and J by 5 bases, with 18 bases between them. Germline V gives CDR1 MNHNY, CDR2 SVGAGI (reference sequence). The CDR3 consists of 16 residues. The CDR3 spells CASSYGGHQVRETQYF. CDR3 bases: TGTGCCAGCAGTTACGGGGGACATCAAGTAAGGGAGACCCAGTACTTC.

The CDR3 DNA follows: TGTGCCATCAGTGAAATCCAGGGGCTCATGGTAGCTTTCTTT. Encoded protein: CAISEIQGLMVAFF. V and J are TRBV10-3 and TRBJ1-1, with D possibly being TRBD1 (6 bases). The V end lost 3 bases, the J end lost 10 bases, and 18 bases lay between the germline ends. Germline assignment: CDR1 ENHRY and CDR2 SYGVKD. There are 14 residues in the CDR3.

CDR3 amino acids: CASSLGGGGTEAFF. CDR3 nucleotide sequence: TGTGCCAGCAGCTTGGGAGGGGGCGGCACTGAAGCTTTCTTT. The chain has TRBV5-6 and TRBJ1-1; 7 bases are a match to TRBD1. Per germline, CDR1 SGHDT and CDR2 YYEEEE. The junction had 3 bases not matched to a gene; V was cut back by 0 bases and J by 4 bases. The CDR3 contains 14 residues.

This chain connects TRBV9 to TRBJ1-5; tentatively, D is TRBD1 (5 bases). With 0 bases removed from V and 2 bases from J, the gap between germline ends came to 9 bases. Per germline, CDR1 SGDLS and CDR2 YYNGEE. The CDR3 loop spans 15 amino acids. The CDR3 loop is CASSVAAGGNQPQHF. In nucleotides, the CDR3 is TGTGCCAGCAGCGTAGCCGCGGGGGGCAATCAGCCCCAGCATTTT.

This rearrangement joins TRBV7-8 to TRBJ1-5, with 7 nucleotides matching TRBD1. CDR3 length equals 16 residues. CDR1 SGHVS and CDR2 FQNEAQ come from the germline V gene. V shed 4 bases, J shed 0 bases, and the junction held 6 bases outside the gene matches. CDR3 in amino acids: CASSSRTGYSNQPQHF. In nucleotides, the CDR3 is TGTGCCAGCAGCTCCCGGACAGGATATAGCAATCAGCCCCAGCATTTT.

V gene TRBV20-1 combines with J gene TRBJ2-2, with a weak D call TRBD2 (6 bases). Trimming cost V 3 bases and J 1 base, with 12 bases left between them. Per the germline V gene, CDR1 is DFQATT and CDR2 is SNEGSKA (reference sequence). This CDR3 is built from 15 residues. CDR3 in DNA: TGCAGTGCTAGTTCTGGGGGAGGGAACACCGGGGAGCTGTTTTTT. It yields the protein CSASSGGGNTGELFF.

The chain couples TRBV7-9 to TRBJ2-1, with D perhaps TRBD1 (6 bases). This CDR3 has 13 amino acids. Germline V gene sequence: CDR1 SEHNR, CDR2 FQNEAQ (reference sequence). V was clipped by 4 bases and J by 9 bases, with 13 bases between them. The CDR3 DNA is TGTGCCAGCAGCTCAGGGGTCTCTGGTGAGCAGTTCTTC. It is translated as CASSSGVSGEQFF.

This clone came up once. V and J are TRBV10-1 and TRBJ2-5; D is undetermined. V lost 0 bases and J 5 bases, leaving 10 bases between the germline ends. The CDR3 covers 14 residues. CDR1 WNHNN and CDR2 SYGVQD come from the germline V gene (reference sequence). The CDR3 loop reads CASSESLAMETQYF. The CDR3, as DNA: TGCGCCAGCAGTGAGTCGCTCGCTATGGAGACCCAGTACTTC.

The CDR3 protein is CASSQVGVYNEKLFF. CDR3 DNA sequence: TGCGCCAGCAGCCAAGTCGGGGTTTATAATGAAAAACTGTTTTTT. V usage is TRBV4-1 and J usage is TRBJ1-4; D not resolved. This CDR3 has 15 amino acids. Trimming shortened V by 1 base and J by 4 bases, and 10 bases separated the two germline ends. Germline V CDR1 and CDR2: MGHRA, YSYEKL.

CDR3 sequence: CASSLSGSRYEQYF. The DNA for the CDR3 is TGTGCCAGCAGCCTCAGCGGGAGTCGTTACGAGCAGTACTTC. This rearrangement joins TRBV6-5 to TRBJ2-7, with TRBD2 matching over 8 bases. Germline lookup yields CDR1 MNHEY and CDR2 SVGAGI. The CDR3 consists of 14 residues. With V trimmed by 6 bases and J by 4 bases, 8 bases remained unmatched.

Notes on this clone: At one end, the junction sequence differs from germline, possibly due to a read error. The chain is built from TRBV5-1 and TRBJ1-2; D not resolved. CDR1 SGHRS and CDR2 YFSETQ come from the germline V gene. CDR3 size: 15 residues. The CDR3 reads CASSLESVSNYGHTF. The CDR3 DNA reads TGCGCCAGCAGCTTGGAATCTGTGAGTAACTATGGCCACACCTTC.

This chain joins TRBV28 and TRBJ2-5, with D perhaps TRBD2 (7 bases). V lost 4 bases and J 2 bases, leaving 14 bases between the germline ends. The CDR3 extends over 15 amino acids. CDR1 and CDR2 (germline): MDHEN, SYDVKM. As DNA, the CDR3 is TGTGCCAGCAGTTGGGGGGGCCTTAGTCAAGAGACCCAGTACTTC. It translates to CASSWGGLSQETQYF.

This clone was seen just once. The chain has TRBV19 and TRBJ1-5; 8 bases are a match to TRBD1. Germline V gene data show CDR1 as LNHDA and CDR2 as SQIVND (reference sequence). The length of the CDR3 is 13 residues. J gave up 11 bases and V 2 bases, and 5 bases lay outside the gene matches. In DNA, the CDR3 is TGTGCCAGTAGTATATGGGGACAGGCGGCCCAGCATTTT. Encoded protein: CASSIWGQAAQHF.

The chain recombines TRBV3-1 (or the pseudogene TRBV3-2) with TRBJ2-7, with D possibly TRBD1 on 7 matching bases. The CDR3 covers 12 residues. The V gene's germline CDR1 is LGHDT and CDR2 YNNKEL (reference sequence). V shed 4 bases and J shed 6 bases, with 10 bases lying between them. CDR3 DNA sequence: TGTGCCAGCAGCCGCCAGGGGGGCGAGCAGTACTTC. Its protein is CASSRQGGEQYF.

The count of this clone is one. The rearrangement joins TRBV7-3 to TRBJ2-3, with D tentatively TRBD2 (6 bases). Trimming removed 1 base at V and 2 bases at J, with 13 bases between. Looked up from germline, CDR1 is SGHTA and CDR2 is FQGTGA. The CDR3 has 16 residues. The DNA for the CDR3 is TGTGCCAGCAGCTTAAGTAGGCTAGCGACCACAGATACGCAGTATTTT. Amino acids: CASSLSRLATTDTQYF.

The chain couples TRBV30 to TRBJ1-5; 9 bases fit TRBD1. The CDR3 extends over 13 amino acids. Germline V gives CDR1 GTSNPN, CDR2 SVGIG (reference sequence). J lost 6 bases, V lost 5 bases, and 5 bases had no gene match. The CDR3: CAWSGTGFQPQHF. DNA of the CDR3: TGTGCCTGGTCCGGGACAGGGTTTCAGCCCCAGCATTTT. Looking up the rest from reference TRBV30 and TRBJ1-5 gives the full variable domain: SQTIHQWPATLVQPVGSPLSLECTVEGTSNPNLYWYRQAAGRGLQLLFYSVGIGQISSEVPQNLSASRPQDRQFILSSKKLLLSDSGFYLCAWSGTGFQPQHFGDGTRLSIL.

A few counts support this clone. The same CDR3 is also encoded by other DNA sequences in this sample. The chain combines TRBV7-9 with TRBJ2-5, with D unresolved. Trimming shortened V by 3 bases and J by 1 base, and 3 bases separated the two germline ends. The CDR3 spans 12 residues. The germline CDR1 and CDR2 sequences are SEHNR and FQNEAQ (reference sequence). CDR3 in DNA: TGTGCCAGCAGCTTCAGCCAAGAGACCCAGTACTTC. Amino acid sequence: CASSFSQETQYF.

The V and J genes are TRBV19 and TRBJ1-2; the match to TRBD1 covers 7 bases. The V gene end was trimmed by 9 bases and the J gene end by 8 bases; junction bases not matched to a gene: 12. CDR1 is LNHDA and CDR2 is SQIVND in the germline V gene (reference sequence). CDR3 length: 13 residues. CDR3 loop: CASDSPTGRGYTF. The DNA for the CDR3 is TGTGCCAGCGATAGTCCGACAGGGCGAGGCTACACCTTC. Looking up the rest from reference TRBV19 and TRBJ1-2 gives the full variable domain: DGGITQSPKYLFRKEGQNVTLSCEQNLNHDAMYWYRQDPGQGLRLIYYSQIVNDFQKGDIAEGYSVSREKKESFPLTVTSAQKNPTAFYLCASDSPTGRGYTFGSGTRLTVV.